This T cell receptor (beta chain) appears in the sequencing data of a study of vaccination and CD4 T cells after COVID-19. On the study more broadly: It was a median around 92 days after diagnosis, with a range of 35 to 161, that post-COVID samples were drawn. General study results and limits: Rising from about 20 to 38, the median of SARS-CoV-2-reactive clonotypes did not change significantly.

The Oncomine TCR Beta short-read assay was applied to DNA of cultured CD4+ T cells. From CD4+ T cells that had been cultured, genomic DNA was extracted. Each CDR3 protein is one row after TCRdb ran MiXCR on the PCR reads. The table includes fewer than 25,000 distinct CDR3 sequences, 42% detected once. This sample's time point: late sampling 161 to 241 days after vaccination in three convalescent patients. Noted treatment: approximately 9-day PBMC culture with coronavirus spike peptide pools or control peptides (ViraFEST assay). Antigen-specific T cell expansion with peptide pools preceded TCR sequencing in the ViraFEST approach. The CDR3 sequence is 14 residues long. The germline V gene encodes CDR1 SGHNT and CDR2 YYREEE (reference sequence). As regards this clonotype: What it binds is not known. At one boundary the junction diverges from the germline segment, which might be a read error.

The sample in question was CD4+ T cells from blood, cultured in vitro, obtained about 7 months after SARS-CoV-2 vaccination. The rearrangement links TRBV5-4 to TRBJ2-1, with 8 bases fitting TRBD2. The source of this sequence is a human donor who had recovered from COVID-19. The CDR3 DNA reads as TGTGCCGGCAGCTTGGGAGCGGGAGATGATGAGCAGTTCTTC. Its protein is CAGSLGAGDDEQFF.